The 18 T cell receptor beta chains given below trace back to one sample, sequenced in a study of read filtering for tumor transcriptome and immune sequencing. Molecular barcoded adaptors covering alpha/delta and beta/gamma chains were used on approximately 400 ng RNA. TCRdb ran MiXCR on the reads and lists one entry per CDR3 protein. The table has around 26,000 distinct CDR3 sequences, over 13% seen once. The sequenced sample was a population of CD138-negative cells sorted from bone marrow. The receptors shown here come from a donor aged 40 or over with multiple myeloma.

In regard to this clonotype: As the CDR3 is not closed by the conserved phenylalanine or tryptophan, this likely results from a read error. The V gene is TRBV29-1, the J gene TRBJ2-3, with TRBD2 identical over 8 bases. CDR3 length: 13 amino acids. Germline CDR1 SQVTM, CDR2 ANQGSEA. In nucleotides, the CDR3 is TGCGGCGCCGAGCGGGAGTGGGGAGATACGCAGTATCTT. Protein sequence: CGAEREWGDTQYL.

This clonotype occurred many times. The chain recombines TRBV29-1 with TRBJ2-3; D is unclear. V shed 2 bases and J shed 6 bases, with 12 bases lying between them. Germline V gene sequence: CDR1 SQVTM, CDR2 ANQGSEA. CDR3 length equals 13 residues. The CDR3 region has the DNA TGCAGCGTTGAACGGGCTGCTTCCGATACGCAGTATTTT. Protein product: CSVERAASDTQYF.

This chain connects TRBV7-8 to TRBJ2-7; 7 nucleotides match TRBD2. CDR3 length: 14 amino acids. With 3 bases clipped from V and 5 bases from J, the junction kept 7 bases outside the gene matches. Germline V gives CDR1 SGHVS, CDR2 FQNEAQ. The chain's CDR3 is CASSFRDYVHEQYF. The CDR3 DNA follows: TGTGCCAGCAGCTTCCGGGACTATGTCCACGAGCAGTACTTC.

As for this clonotype: A much more abundant neighbour one base away suggests this may be a read error. This chain joins TRBV20-1 and TRBJ2-1, with 7 bases that match TRBD2. The CDR3 has 15 amino acids. Germline V gene lookup returns CDR1 DFQATT and CDR2 SNEGSKA (reference sequence). V shed 6 bases and J 3 bases; nucleotides not matched to a gene: 11. Here the CDR3 DNA reads TGCAGTGCCTCCGCCCCTAGCGGAGGCTACAATGAGCAGTTCTTC. Its translation is CSASAPSGGYNEQFF.

About this clonotype: This may be a read error, as it is one base from a much larger clone. The chain carries TRBV27 and TRBJ2-6; a possible D gene is TRBD1 (6 bases). The CDR3 runs 19 residues. Germline V gene sequence: CDR1 MNHEY, CDR2 SMNVEV (reference sequence). The CDR3 here is CASSSKIQGYYSGANVLAF. As DNA, the CDR3 is TGTGCCAGCAGTTCCAAGATACAGGGTTACTACTCTGGGGCCAACGTCCTGGCTTTC. The complete variable domain, with remaining parts taken from reference TRBV27 and TRBJ2-6, reads EAQVTQNPRYLITVTGKKLTVTCSQNMNHEYMSWYRQDPGLGLRQIYYSMNVEVTDKGDVPEGYKVSRKEKRNFPLILESPSPNQTSLYFCASSSKIQGYYSGANVLAFGAGSRLTVL.

This clonotype turned up a few times. This could be a read error, since a much larger clone is one nucleotide away. The missing conserved phenylalanine or tryptophan at the end of this CDR3 makes a read error likely. The V and J genes are TRBV7-9 and TRBJ2-6; TRBD1 might be the D (6 bases). The V gene's germline CDR1 is SEHNR and CDR2 FQNEAQ (reference sequence). With 3 bases removed from V and 4 bases from J, the gap between germline ends came to 19 bases. This CDR3 spans 18 amino acids. The CDR3 DNA sequence: TGTGCCAGCAGCTTCGGTGGGGGCAGGGGTTCGGGGGCCAACGTCCTGACTTAC. It is translated as CASSFGGGRGSGANVLTY.

The V call is TRBV6-1, the J call TRBJ2-7; 7 nucleotides match TRBD1. Germline CDR1 reads MNHNS; CDR2 reads SASEGT. The CDR3 contains 14 residues. V trimming: 6 bases; J trimming: 6 bases; junction bases outside the gene matches: 11. CDR3: CASRLTGESSEQYF. The DNA for the CDR3 is TGTGCCAGCAGACTCACAGGGGAATCTTCCGAGCAGTACTTC.

This clonotype was picked up many times. V is TRBV11-2 and J is TRBJ2-1; D perhaps matches TRBD1 (6 bases). The CDR3 extends over 16 amino acids. Trimming removed 4 bases at V and 0 bases at J, with 13 bases between. The V gene's germline CDR1 is SGHAT and CDR2 FQNNGV. The CDR3 region is CASSSYRASSYNEQFF. CDR3 DNA: TGTGCCAGCAGCTCATACAGGGCCAGCTCCTACAATGAGCAGTTCTTC.

This clonotype was detected many times. V usage is TRBV4-1 and J usage is TRBJ2-5; D gene unclear. Trimming removed 1 base from V and 1 base from J, with 7 bases in between. CDR1 and CDR2 from the germline V gene are MGHRA and YSYEKL. The CDR3 covers 14 residues. The CDR3 DNA sequence: TGCGCCAGCAGCCAAGCGGTGATCCAAGAGACCCAGTACTTC. Translation: CASSQAVIQETQYF.

The chain employs TRBV4-2 and TRBJ2-1; 8 bases are a match to TRBD2. Germline V gene lookup returns CDR1 LGHNA and CDR2 YNFKEQ. V was clipped by 5 bases and J by 7 bases; unmatched bases: 13. The CDR3 consists of 16 residues. The CDR3 sequence is CASSLGPAGDSNEQFF. CDR3 bases: TGTGCCAGCAGCTTGGGACCAGCGGGAGATTCAAATGAGCAGTTCTTC.

This clonotype was counted many times. The CDR3 sequence: CSVGAIRLMNTEAFF. In DNA form, the CDR3 reads TGCAGCGTTGGAGCAATTAGACTCATGAACACTGAAGCTTTCTTT. J is TRBJ1-1 and V is TRBV29-1; unclear D gene. Germline-derived CDR1 and CDR2 are SQVTM and ANQGSEA. CDR3 length: 15 amino acids. Trimming stripped 4 bases from V and 0 bases from J, with 15 bases between. Complete variable domain (other parts from reference TRBV29-1 and TRBJ1-1): SAVISQKPSRDICQRGTSLTIQCQVDSQVTMMFWYRQQPGQSLTLIATANQGSEATYESGFVIDKFPISRPNLTFSTLTVSNMSPEDSSIYLCSVGAIRLMNTEAFFGQGTRLTVV.

The sample holds many counts of this clonotype. The chain links TRBV20-1 to TRBJ2-7; maybe TRBD2 (11 bases). Germline CDR1 and CDR2: DFQATT and SNEGSKA (reference sequence). V was cut by 4 bases and J by 4 bases, with 29 bases left in between. This CDR3 comprises 18 residues. This chain's CDR3 is CSAKGQGEPGLAEYEQYF. The CDR3 bases are TGCAGTGCTAAAGGACAGGGGGAACCGGGACTAGCGGAATACGAGCAGTACTTC.

This clonotype was counted many times. This chain joins TRBV7-8 and TRBJ2-5, with D possibly matching TRBD1 (6 bases). CDR3 size: 16 residues. V was trimmed by 0 bases and J by 0 bases, leaving 11 bases between them. Germline-derived CDR1 and CDR2 are SGHVS and FQNEAQ. The CDR3 sequence is CASSLAGASYQETQYF. The CDR3 DNA follows: TGTGCCAGCAGCTTAGCGGGGGCGTCGTACCAAGAGACCCAGTACTTC.

The V gene is TRBV6-1, the J gene TRBJ2-1, with D possibly TRBD2 on 5 matching bases. Germline CDR1 and CDR2: MNHNS and SASEGT. V was cut by 8 bases and J by 3 bases, with 11 bases left in between. The CDR3 sequence is 13 residues long. The CDR3 loop is CASQTGNYNEQFF. CDR3 sequence (DNA): TGTGCCAGCCAGACCGGGAACTACAATGAGCAGTTCTTC.

This clonotype appeared many times. The chain carries TRBV15 and TRBJ2-7; 9 nucleotides line up with TRBD1. The CDR3 is 15 residues long. J was trimmed by 1 base and V by 2 bases; bases with no gene match: 3. CDR1 is LNHNV, CDR2 YYDKDF, per germline (reference sequence). The CDR3 loop is CATSRWTGASYEQYF. The CDR3 region has the DNA TGTGCCACCAGCAGATGGACAGGGGCGTCCTACGAGCAGTACTTC.

This clonotype has a count of ten or more. J is TRBJ2-5 and V is TRBV5-1; the match to TRBD2 covers 9 bases. J was trimmed by 3 bases and V by 4 bases; bases with no gene match: 4. Germline CDR1 is SGHRS and CDR2 is YFSETQ. The CDR3 is 14 amino acids. The DNA for the CDR3 is TGCGCCAGCAGCATCTTAGCGGGAGAAGAGACCCAGTACTTC. It encodes CASSILAGEETQYF.

In its sample, this clonotype was seen many times. The chain carries TRBV4-2 and TRBJ1-6, with 9 bases that match TRBD1. From germline, CDR1 is LGHNA and CDR2 YNFKEQ. The CDR3 loop spans 15 amino acids. Trimming took 3 bases from V and 11 from J; bases not matched to a gene: 8. The CDR3 bases are TGTGCCAGCAGCCAGGCACCGGGACAGGGAACACCCCTCCACTTT. Encoded protein: CASSQAPGQGTPLHF.

This clonotype has a count of ten or more. The chain has TRBV19 and TRBJ1-6; D gene ambiguous. V was clipped by 3 bases and J by 6 bases, with 12 bases between them. CDR1 LNHDA and CDR2 SQIVND come from the germline V gene (reference sequence). This CDR3 has 15 amino acids. The CDR3 bases are TGTGCCAGTAGTATCATACTGCGACCTAATTCACCCCTCCACTTT. It codes for CASSIILRPNSPLHF.